These 28 T cell receptor beta chains were sequenced from one sample in a study of blood T cell repertoires in COVID-19. Assay used: immunoSEQ multiplex PCR; TCRdb lists only in-frame clones, some missing. The table includes roughly 40,000 clones, 80% to 90% detected once. The sequencing sample was made of peripheral blood. Receptor source: a human donor in a cohort sampled during active COVID-19.

The genes are TRBV6-5 and TRBJ1-6; no clear D gene. V was clipped by 6 bases and J by 7 bases, with 13 bases between them. Germline CDR1 reads MNHEY; CDR2 reads SVGAGI. CDR3 length: 14 residues. This CDR3 reads CASSHAGKNSPLHF. DNA for the CDR3: TGTGCCAGCAGCCACGCCGGGAAGAATTCACCCCTCCACTTT.

The rearrangement links TRBV6-5 to TRBJ2-7; maybe TRBD2 (7 bases). The germline V gene has CDR1 MNHEY and CDR2 SVGAGI. There are 12 residues in the CDR3. V gave up 11 bases and J gave up 7 bases, with 18 bases separating them. CDR3 coding DNA: TGTGCCGTAGCCCCAGGGGAGGGTGAGCAGTACTTC. This codes for CAVAPGEGEQYF.

The chain joins TRBV19 to TRBJ1-4; possible D gene TRBD1, 6 bases. CDR1 and CDR2 from the germline V gene are LNHDA and SQIVND (reference sequence). Trimming took off 3 bases at V and 6 bases at J, with 14 bases between the two ends. The CDR3 runs to 15 residues. The CDR3 reads CASSMETGLDEKLFF. The CDR3, as DNA: TGTGCCAGTAGTATGGAAACAGGGTTGGATGAAAAACTGTTTTTT.

The chain recombines TRBV6-5 with TRBJ2-3, with TRBD2 matching over 14 bases. Germline CDR1 reads MNHEY; CDR2 reads SVGAGI. Unmatched junction bases numbered 5, after V lost 0 bases and J lost 15 bases. The CDR3 totals 14 residues. CDR3 in DNA: TGTGCCAGCAGTTACTCACCCGGGACTAGCGGGAGTTATTTT. This sequence encodes CASSYSPGTSGSYF.

The J gene is TRBJ1-5, the V gene TRBV19, with 10 positions matching TRBD1. CDR1 is LNHDA and CDR2 is SQIVND in the germline V gene (reference sequence). The CDR3 has 13 amino acids. Germline trimming cut 11 bases from V and 6 bases from J; bases unmatched to any gene: 7. The CDR3 region is CASADRGAQPQHF. The CDR3 DNA follows: TGTGCCTCCGCGGACAGGGGGGCTCAGCCCCAGCATTTT.

The CDR3 reads CASSLVVAGSYEQYF. In nucleotides, the CDR3 is TGCGCCAGCAGCTTGGTGGTAGCGGGAAGCTACGAGCAGTACTTC. The chain uses TRBV5-1 and TRBJ2-7; 8 nucleotides agree with TRBD2. V was pared by 0 bases and J by 3 bases, with 5 bases of the junction left unmatched. From germline, CDR1 is SGHRS and CDR2 YFSETQ. This CDR3 is 15 amino acids long.

This chain connects TRBV10-2 to TRBJ2-7; 7 bases agree with TRBD2. The ends lost 2 bases at V and 2 bases at J; junction bases unmatched: 9. CDR1 WSHSY and CDR2 SAAADI come from the germline V gene. This CDR3 has 16 amino acids. The CDR3 DNA follows: TGCGCCAGCAGTGAGATTCACAGCGGGGCGCCCTACGAGCAGTACTTC. Protein product: CASSEIHSGAPYEQYF.

The chain uses TRBV7-8 and TRBJ1-1, with TRBD1 identical over 9 bases. The germline V gene has CDR1 SGHVS and CDR2 FQNEAQ. The trim removed 1 base at V and 10 bases at J, leaving 4 bases unmatched. This CDR3 has 13 amino acids. The CDR3 loop is CASSLGGQGAAFF. CDR3 DNA: TGTGCCAGCAGCTTAGGGGGACAGGGTGCAGCTTTCTTT.

The chain links TRBV6-5 to TRBJ2-2, with D possibly matching TRBD2 (6 bases). Trimming shortened V by 0 bases and J by 7 bases, and 12 bases separated the two germline ends. CDR1 and CDR2 (germline): MNHEY, SVGAGI. The CDR3 loop spans 15 amino acids. Here the CDR3 DNA reads TGTGCCAGCAGTTACTCGCGCGGGACGGACGGGGAGCTGTTTTTT. Protein product: CASSYSRGTDGELFF.

The chain joins TRBV10-3 to TRBJ1-2, with D perhaps TRBD1 (5 bases). The CDR3 length is 12 residues. With 4 bases removed from V and 7 bases from J, the gap between germline ends came to 10 bases. CDR1 and CDR2 (germline): ENHRY, SYGVKD. The chain's CDR3 is CAISGPTGGYTF. Here the CDR3 DNA reads TGTGCCATCAGTGGCCCCACAGGTGGCTACACCTTC.

The chain couples TRBV20-1 to TRBJ1-2; 7 bases agree with TRBD1. J gave up 6 bases and V 3 bases, and 1 base lay outside the gene matches. CDR1 is DFQATT, CDR2 SNEGSKA, per germline (reference sequence). This CDR3 spans 11 amino acids. The CDR3 nucleotides read TGCAGTGCTAGGACAGGGAATGGCTACACCTTC. Translating it yields CSARTGNGYTF.

In nucleotides, the CDR3 is TGTGCCTGGAGTGTACACCATAGCTCTCCTTATGGCTACACCTTC. This encodes CAWSVHHSSPYGYTF. This chain connects TRBV30 to TRBJ1-2, with D unclear. Trimming left V 0 bases short and J 5 bases short, with 16 bases between. Germline V gene sequence: CDR1 GTSNPN, CDR2 SVGIG (reference sequence). There are 15 residues in the CDR3.

This sequence joins TRBV6-5 and TRBJ1-2; tentative D call: TRBD1 (6 bases). This CDR3 comprises 13 residues. The V and J ends lost 6 bases and 5 bases respectively, with 13 bases between them. The germline V gene encodes CDR1 MNHEY and CDR2 SVGAGI. The CDR3 here is CASSATGSYGYTF. The CDR3 DNA is TGTGCCAGCAGCGCGACAGGCTCGTATGGCTACACCTTC.

The chain combines TRBV30 with TRBJ2-3, with 9 positions matching TRBD2. CDR1 and CDR2 (germline): GTSNPN, SVGIG (reference sequence). The ends lost 2 bases at V and 1 base at J; junction bases unmatched: 1. The CDR3 is made up of 14 amino acids. CDR3 residues: CAWSRLAGTDTQYF. CDR3 sequence (DNA): TGTGCCTGGAGTAGACTAGCGGGCACAGATACGCAGTATTTT. The full variable domain, in which reference TRBV30 and TRBJ2-3 provide the parts outside the CDR3, is SQTIHQWPATLVQPVGSPLSLECTVEGTSNPNLYWYRQAAGRGLQLLFYSVGIGQISSEVPQNLSASRPQDRQFILSSKKLLLSDSGFYLCAWSRLAGTDTQYFGPGTRLTVL.

The chain combines TRBV6-6 with TRBJ2-7, with 8 bases matching TRBD1. Germline loops: CDR1 MNHNY, CDR2 SVGAGI (reference sequence). The V segment lost 7 bases and the J segment 0 bases; nucleotides outside the gene matches: 8. This CDR3 spans 15 amino acids. The CDR3 reads CASNPQGASSYEQYF. DNA of the CDR3: TGTGCCAGCAACCCTCAGGGGGCAAGCTCCTACGAGCAGTACTTC.

The CDR3 bases are TGTGCCAGCACCCCGGGCGGGGCTACGCAGTATTTT. Amino acids: CASTPGGATQYF. This rearrangement joins TRBV18 to TRBJ2-3; tentatively, D is TRBD2 (6 bases). Germline values: CDR1 KGHSH, CDR2 LQKENI. CDR3 size: 12 residues. The V end was cut by 8 bases, the J end by 8 bases, with 14 bases between.

The CDR3, as DNA: TGCGCCAGCAGCTTGGGTTTCGGGACAGGATACACAGATACGCAGTATTTT. Translated: CASSLGFGTGYTDTQYF. The chain recombines TRBV5-1 with TRBJ2-3; 8 bases agree with TRBD1. The CDR3 runs 17 residues. The J segment lost 2 bases and the V segment lost 0 bases, leaving 8 bases of the junction unmatched. Per germline, CDR1 SGHRS and CDR2 YFSETQ.

This rearrangement joins TRBV2 to TRBJ1-6; D is possibly TRBD1 (5 bases). The CDR3 contains 15 residues. Germline V lookup: CDR1 SNHLY, CDR2 FYNNEI. V dropped 6 bases and J dropped 5 bases, with 14 bases sitting between them. The DNA of the CDR3 is TGTGCCAGCAGCTTAGACAGCCTTGATAATTCACCCCTCCACTTT. Its translation is CASSLDSLDNSPLHF. The full variable domain, with the rest looked up from reference TRBV2 and TRBJ1-6, is EPEVTQTPSHQVTQMGQEVILRCVPISNHLYFYWYRQILGQKVEFLVSFYNNEISEKSEIFDDQFSVERPDGSNFTLKIRSTKLEDSAMYFCASSLDSLDNSPLHFGNGTRLTVT.

This chain links TRBV2 with TRBJ1-3, with 8 nucleotides matching TRBD1. The CDR3 consists of 15 residues. V shed 7 bases, J shed 4 bases, and the junction held 9 bases outside the gene matches. Germline CDR1 SNHLY, CDR2 FYNNEI. This CDR3 reads CASMGQDYLGNTIYF. The CDR3 coding sequence is TGTGCCAGCATGGGACAGGACTACCTCGGAAACACCATATATTTT. The full variable domain, with the rest looked up from reference TRBV2 and TRBJ1-3, is EPEVTQTPSHQVTQMGQEVILRCVPISNHLYFYWYRQILGQKVEFLVSFYNNEISEKSEIFDDQFSVERPDGSNFTLKIRSTKLEDSAMYFCASMGQDYLGNTIYFGEGSWLTVV.

The chain carries TRBV5-5 and TRBJ1-4; maybe TRBD1 (5 bases). V lost 4 bases and J 4 bases, leaving 14 bases between the germline ends. Germline assignment: CDR1 SGHKS and CDR2 YYEKEE (reference sequence). This CDR3 is built from 15 residues. The CDR3 here is CASSPIIGGNEKLFF. Written as DNA, the CDR3 is TGTGCCAGCAGCCCTATAATCGGGGGTAATGAAAAACTGTTTTTT.

The genes are TRBV19 and TRBJ1-1; TRBD1 agrees at 9 bases. Germline V lookup: CDR1 LNHDA, CDR2 SQIVND (reference sequence). Trimming cost V 6 bases and J 4 bases; bases outside gene matches: 0. The length of the CDR3 is 12 residues. The CDR3 loop is CASRTGGTEAFF. The CDR3 nucleotides are TGTGCCAGTAGGACAGGGGGCACTGAAGCTTTCTTT.

The chain couples TRBV5-6 to TRBJ2-3; TRBD1 matches 9 bases. J lost 5 bases, V lost 4 bases, and 8 bases had no gene match. CDR3 length equals 15 residues. Germline V gene sequence: CDR1 SGHDT, CDR2 YYEEEE. In DNA form, the CDR3 reads TGTGCCAGCAGCCTGGGGGGACAGGGATTAGATACGCAGTATTTT. This sequence encodes CASSLGGQGLDTQYF. The full variable domain, in which reference TRBV5-6 and TRBJ2-3 provide the parts outside the CDR3, is DAGVTQSPTHLIKTRGQQVTLRCSPKSGHDTVSWYQQALGQGPQFIFQYYEEEERQRGNFPDRFSGHQFPNYSSELNVNALLLGDSALYLCASSLGGQGLDTQYFGPGTRLTVL.

This chain connects TRBV30 to TRBJ1-5; no reliable D call. The CDR3 consists of 13 residues. Per germline, CDR1 GTSNPN and CDR2 SVGIG (reference sequence). V was clipped by 2 bases and J by 1 base, with 6 bases between them. CDR3 sequence reads: CAWSTESNQPQHF. The CDR3 DNA sequence: TGTGCCTGGAGTACGGAGAGCAATCAGCCCCAGCATTTT.

This clone was found a few times. The J gene is TRBJ1-4, the V gene TRBV21-1; TRBD1, as called in the table, went unchecked against the DNA. TRBV21-1 is a known pseudogene. The CDR3 is 14 residues long. CDR3 sequence (DNA): TGTGCCAGCACAGGACAGGGGGCCGGGGAAAAACTGTTTTTT. Its protein product is CASTGQGAGEKLFF.

The gene calls are TRBV5-1 and TRBJ1-1; no reliable D call. Between the trimmed V and J ends, which lost 4 bases and 0 bases, there was a span of 7 bases. CDR3 length: 13 residues. Per the germline V gene, CDR1 is SGHRS and CDR2 is YFSETQ. DNA of the CDR3: TGCGCCAGCAGCATAACAATGAACACTGAAGCTTTCTTT. Translated, it gives CASSITMNTEAFF. The whole variable domain, remainder taken from reference TRBV5-1 and TRBJ1-1, is KAGVTQTPRYLIKTRGQQVTLSCSPISGHRSVSWYQQTPGQGLQFLFEYFSETQRNKGNFPGRFSGRQFSNSRSEMNVSTLELGDSALYLCASSITMNTEAFFGQGTRLTVV.

This clone was counted between two and nine times. This sequence joins TRBV6-2 or TRBV6-3 and TRBJ1-2; the match to TRBD1 covers 12 bases. The trim removed 2 bases at V and 4 bases at J, leaving 5 bases unmatched. CDR3 size: 16 residues. Germline V gives CDR1 MNHEY, CDR2 SVGEGT. The CDR3 reads CASSYVGTGGVYGYTF. DNA for the CDR3: TGTGCCAGCAGTTACGTCGGGACAGGGGGCGTCTATGGCTACACCTTC.

V usage is TRBV25-1 and J usage is TRBJ1-2; perhaps TRBD1 as D (6 bases). The CDR3 totals 14 residues. The V and J ends lost 7 bases and 4 bases respectively, with 16 bases between them. CDR1 is MGHDK and CDR2 is SYGVNS in the germline V gene. CDR3 DNA: TGTGCCAGCACCCCAATCTGGGGGCTCTATGGCTACACCTTC. This encodes CASTPIWGLYGYTF.

The V and J genes are TRBV5-4 and TRBJ2-7; 10 bases align to TRBD1. Germline V lookup: CDR1 SGHNT, CDR2 YYREEE (reference sequence). J was trimmed by 3 bases and V by 3 bases; bases with no gene match: 12. The CDR3 extends over 17 amino acids. For the CDR3, the DNA is TGTGCCAGCAGCTCCCGTAGACAGGGGGCGGTTTTCTACGAGCAGTACTTC. This codes for CASSSRRQGAVFYEQYF.